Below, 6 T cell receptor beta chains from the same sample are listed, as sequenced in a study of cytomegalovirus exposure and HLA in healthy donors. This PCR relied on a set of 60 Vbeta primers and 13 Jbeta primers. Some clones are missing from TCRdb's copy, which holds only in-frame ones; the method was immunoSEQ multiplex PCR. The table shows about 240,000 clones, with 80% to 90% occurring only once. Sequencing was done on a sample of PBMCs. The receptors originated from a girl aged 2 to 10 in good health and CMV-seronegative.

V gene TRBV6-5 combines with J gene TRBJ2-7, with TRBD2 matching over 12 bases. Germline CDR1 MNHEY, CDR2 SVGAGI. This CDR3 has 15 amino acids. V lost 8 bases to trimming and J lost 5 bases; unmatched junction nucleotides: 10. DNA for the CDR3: TGTGCCAGCCGACCACGGACTAGCGGGACCCACGAGCAGTACTTC. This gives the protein CASRPRTSGTHEQYF.

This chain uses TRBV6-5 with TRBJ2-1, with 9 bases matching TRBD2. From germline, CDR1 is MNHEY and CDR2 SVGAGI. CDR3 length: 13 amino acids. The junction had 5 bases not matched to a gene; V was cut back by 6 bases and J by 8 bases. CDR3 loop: CASRRWTSDEQFF. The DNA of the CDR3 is TGTGCCAGCAGGAGGTGGACTAGCGATGAGCAGTTCTTC.

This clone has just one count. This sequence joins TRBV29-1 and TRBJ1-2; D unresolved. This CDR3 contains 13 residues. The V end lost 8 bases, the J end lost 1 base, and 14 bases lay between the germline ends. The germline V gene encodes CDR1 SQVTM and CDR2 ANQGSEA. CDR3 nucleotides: TGCAGCCTGTCTGAACAGTTTAACTATGGCTACACCTTC. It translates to CSLSEQFNYGYTF.

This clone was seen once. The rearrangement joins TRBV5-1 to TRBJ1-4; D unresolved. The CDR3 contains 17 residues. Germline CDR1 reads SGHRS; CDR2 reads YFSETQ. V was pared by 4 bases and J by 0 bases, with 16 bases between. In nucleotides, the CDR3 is TGCGCCAGCAGCAGGGAGAATGGACCATCAACTAATGAAAAACTGTTTTTT. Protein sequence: CASSRENGPSTNEKLFF.

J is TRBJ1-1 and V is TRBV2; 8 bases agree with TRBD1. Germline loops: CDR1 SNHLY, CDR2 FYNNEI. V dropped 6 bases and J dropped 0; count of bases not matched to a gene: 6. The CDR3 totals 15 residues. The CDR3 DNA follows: TGTGCCAGCAGACCGAGACAGGGGATGAACACTGAAGCTTTCTTT. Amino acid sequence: CASRPRQGMNTEAFF.

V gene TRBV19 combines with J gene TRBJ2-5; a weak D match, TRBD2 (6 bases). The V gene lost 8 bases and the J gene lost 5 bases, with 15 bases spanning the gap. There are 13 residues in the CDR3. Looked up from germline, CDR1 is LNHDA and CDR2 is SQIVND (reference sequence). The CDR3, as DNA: TGTGCCAGTCAATTTAGGAGGGGCGAGACCCAGTACTTC. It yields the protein CASQFRRGETQYF.